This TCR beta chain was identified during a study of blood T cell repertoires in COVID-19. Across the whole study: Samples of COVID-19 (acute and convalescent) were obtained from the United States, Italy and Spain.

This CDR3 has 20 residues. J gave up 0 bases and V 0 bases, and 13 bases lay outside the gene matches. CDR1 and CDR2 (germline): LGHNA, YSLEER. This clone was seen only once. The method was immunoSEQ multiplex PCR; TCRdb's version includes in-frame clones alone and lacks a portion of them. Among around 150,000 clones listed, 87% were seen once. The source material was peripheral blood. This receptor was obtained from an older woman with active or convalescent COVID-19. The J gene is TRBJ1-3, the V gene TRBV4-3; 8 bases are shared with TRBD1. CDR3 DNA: TGCGCCAGCAGCCAAGATCCCTCAGGCCAGGGGGCCGACTCTGGAAACACCATATATTTT. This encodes CASSQDPSGQGADSGNTIYF.